What follows is one TCR beta chain and its context. Its antigen is unidentified. These data come from a study of cytotoxic CD8 clonotypes in ibrutinib-treated CLL. Study context: On average, each sample had hundreds of thousands of productive templates and approximately 89,000 productive rearrangements.

Whole-study results and caveats: Among the clonotypes, public ones were uncommon and contracted or held stable on treatment.

Approximately 2 micrograms of genomic DNA came from cryopreserved PBMCs for TCR beta libraries. Target depth was 1 in 200,000 to 1 in 1 million T cells, about 10x per clonotype. The data were produced by immunoSEQ multiplex PCR, yet TCRdb's version contains in-frame clones alone and is incomplete. The data contain under 200,000 clones, approximately 80% of them singletons. Trimming took 1 base from V and 0 from J, leaving 7 bases between them. Germline V gene data show CDR1 as GTSNPN and CDR2 as SVGIG (reference sequence). This CDR3 comprises 14 residues. The specimen was PBMCs, collected after 24 months of ibrutinib treatment. This TCR derives from a human donor with chronic lymphocytic leukemia. The chain carries TRBV30 and TRBJ2-4, with no clear D. DNA for the CDR3: TGTGCCTGGAGTGGAGGCCTAGCCAAAAACATTCAGTACTTC. Residues: CAWSGGLAKNIQYF. The full variable domain, rest sourced from reference TRBV30 and TRBJ2-4, is SQTIHQWPATLVQPVGSPLSLECTVEGTSNPNLYWYRQAAGRGLQLLFYSVGIGQISSEVPQNLSASRPQDRQFILSSKKLLLSDSGFYLCAWSGGLAKNIQYFGAGTRLSVL.